A selection of T cell receptor beta chains follows, all from one sample in a study of identical twins. TCRdb used MiXCR to reprocess the 5' RACE reads, holding one entry per CDR3 protein. This sample has under 350,000 distinct CDR3 sequences, with roughly 9.7% found just once. These same data were also listed under a study on yellow fever vaccine responses in identical twins.

Sequenced sample: CD8+ T cells sorted from blood. The receptors stem from a young woman in good health. The CDR3 runs from the conserved cysteine through the conserved F or W. Fields, in order: J gene, V gene, CDR3 protein.

J: TRBJ2-1
V: TRBV7-8
CDR3: CASSQGTGGLDEQFF

J: TRBJ1-5
V: TRBV9
CDR3: CASSVDGELQPQHF

J: TRBJ2-1
V: TRBV30
CDR3: CAWKIAGEEQFF

J: TRBJ2-5
V: TRBV27
CDR3: CASSSTGVWETQYF

J: TRBJ2-5
V: TRBV7-2
CDR3: CASSPLGPNVQYF

J: TRBJ2-5
V: TRBV20-1
CDR3: CSASPGGQETQYF

J: TRBJ1-1
V: TRBV18
CDR3: CASSPFGEQGLRGTEAFF

J: TRBJ2-7
V: TRBV4-1
CDR3: CASSAQGVYSYEQYF

J: TRBJ1-2
V: TRBV9
CDR3: CASRATGGGYTF

J: TRBJ2-7
V: TRBV5-7
CDR3: CASSIYPDRHSYEQYF

J: TRBJ2-1
V: TRBV19
CDR3: CASSNRGPYNEQFF

J: TRBJ2-7
V: TRBV7-9
CDR3: CASSRTEDYEQYF

J: TRBJ1-1
V: TRBV5-1
CDR3: CASSLGPGDAEAFF

J: TRBJ2-5
V: TRBV4-2
CDR3: CASSPGTSGFQETQYF

J: TRBJ2-5
V: TRBV12-3/TRBV12-4
CDR3: CASSLFGRQETQYF

J: TRBJ2-7
V: TRBV5-1
CDR3: CASRFGEEQYF

J: TRBJ1-4
V: TRBV20-1
CDR3: CSASPGPWEEKLFF

J: TRBJ2-7
V: TRBV7-8
CDR3: CASSTSGRASYEQYF

J: TRBJ2-7
V: TRBV28
CDR3: CASKGRLGEQYF

J: TRBJ2-7
V: TRBV4-3
CDR3: CASSQGTGRNYEQYF

J: TRBJ2-1
V: TRBV25-1
CDR3: CASSEGLAGGVEQFF

J: TRBJ2-2
V: TRBV7-6
CDR3: CASSLGLGTAEVVELFF

J: TRBJ2-7
V: TRBV7-8
CDR3: CAIGPGLPYEQYF

J: TRBJ2-1
V: TRBV5-6
CDR3: CASSTTGGNEQFF

J: TRBJ2-2
V: TRBV9
CDR3: CASSGGTNTGELFF

J: TRBJ1-4
V: TRBV25-1
CDR3: CASSGGITNEKLFF

J: TRBJ2-3
V: TRBV5-1
CDR3: CASSAPIRGARTDTQYF

J: TRBJ2-1
V: TRBV4-1
CDR3: CASSQSPGQDEQFF

J: TRBJ2-5
V: TRBV7-2
CDR3: CASSSRQTSYQETQYF

J: TRBJ2-2
V: TRBV5-1
CDR3: CASSELNTGELFF

J: TRBJ2-3
V: TRBV29-1
CDR3: CSVGFVDLPDTQYF

J: TRBJ2-1
V: TRBV20-1
CDR3: CSAILGGAYNEQFF

J: TRBJ2-1
V: TRBV11-2
CDR3: CASSLQAVYNEQFF

J: TRBJ2-7
V: TRBV7-9
CDR3: CASSERDRPPYEQYF

J: TRBJ1-1
V: TRBV9
CDR3: CASSVGAFF

J: TRBJ2-1
V: TRBV7-3
CDR3: CASSTDGSSYNEQFF

J: TRBJ2-7
V: TRBV14
CDR3: CASSRLAGVRKLYEQYF

J: TRBJ1-4
V: TRBV29-1
CDR3: CSVVLGRGEKLFF

J: TRBJ2-3
V: TRBV20-1
CDR3: CSASQRETSTDTQYF

J: TRBJ2-7
V: TRBV11-2
CDR3: CASSLEFRAAYEQYF

J: TRBJ2-7
V: TRBV29-1
CDR3: CSVEEQGVSSYEQYF

J: TRBJ2-1
V: TRBV7-8
CDR3: CASSHRAGETYNEQFF

J: TRBJ2-7
V: TRBV6-5
CDR3: CASSFEPTYEQYF

J: TRBJ2-4
V: TRBV24-1
CDR3: CATSGTGEVNIQYF

J: TRBJ2-3
V: TRBV29-1
CDR3: CSVVGGSTDTQYF

J: TRBJ2-7
V: TRBV12-3/TRBV12-4
CDR3: CASSLTAGAGVEQYF

J: TRBJ1-1
V: TRBV6-5
CDR3: CASSYSLGNTEAFF

J: TRBJ2-2
V: TRBV12-3/TRBV12-4
CDR3: CASSFVGRAADTGELFF

J: TRBJ2-1
V: TRBV7-9
CDR3: CASSSFEDPEVNEQFF

J: TRBJ2-1
V: TRBV7-2
CDR3: CASSLEVSGAYNEQFF

J: TRBJ2-7
V: TRBV3-1
CDR3: CASSQLPPGDAYEQYF

J: TRBJ2-1
V: TRBV7-9
CDR3: CASSSLAGEYNEQFF

J: TRBJ2-5
V: TRBV10-3
CDR3: CAISGQDSQETQYF